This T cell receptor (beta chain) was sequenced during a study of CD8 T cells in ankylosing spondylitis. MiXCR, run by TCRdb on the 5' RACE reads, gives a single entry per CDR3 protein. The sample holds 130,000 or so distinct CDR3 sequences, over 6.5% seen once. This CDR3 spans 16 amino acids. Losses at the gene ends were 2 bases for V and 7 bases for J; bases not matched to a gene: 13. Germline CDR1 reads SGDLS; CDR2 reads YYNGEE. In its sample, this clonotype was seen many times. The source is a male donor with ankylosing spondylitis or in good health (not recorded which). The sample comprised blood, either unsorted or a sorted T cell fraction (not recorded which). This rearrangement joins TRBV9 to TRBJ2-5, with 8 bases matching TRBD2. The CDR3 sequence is CASSVTSGTKAGTQYF. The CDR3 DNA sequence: TGTGCCAGCAGCGTTACTAGCGGAACCAAGGCGGGGACCCAGTACTTC.